This T cell receptor (beta chain) came from a study of patients and donors after allogeneic stem cell transplantation. TCRdb called the RT-PCR reads again in MiXCR, with one record for every CDR3 protein. The sample records some 960,000 distinct CDR3 sequences, about 20% being singletons. This receptor was taken from a human donor who was either an allogeneic HSCT recipient or a stem cell or donor lymphocyte infusion donor (not recorded which). It is not recorded whose cells these are; they may come from a transplant donor. The sequenced sample was blood, either unsorted or a sorted T cell fraction (not recorded which).

CDR3 nucleotide sequence: TGTGCCAGCAGCAATCCCCAGCAGATGGGGCACTTTTCCAGCTCCTACGAGCAGTACTTC. The encoded protein is CASSNPQQMGHFSSSYEQYF. V and J are TRBV21-1 and TRBJ2-7; the table's D call of TRBD1 was not tested on the DNA. TRBV21-1 is an annotated pseudogene. This CDR3 contains 20 residues.